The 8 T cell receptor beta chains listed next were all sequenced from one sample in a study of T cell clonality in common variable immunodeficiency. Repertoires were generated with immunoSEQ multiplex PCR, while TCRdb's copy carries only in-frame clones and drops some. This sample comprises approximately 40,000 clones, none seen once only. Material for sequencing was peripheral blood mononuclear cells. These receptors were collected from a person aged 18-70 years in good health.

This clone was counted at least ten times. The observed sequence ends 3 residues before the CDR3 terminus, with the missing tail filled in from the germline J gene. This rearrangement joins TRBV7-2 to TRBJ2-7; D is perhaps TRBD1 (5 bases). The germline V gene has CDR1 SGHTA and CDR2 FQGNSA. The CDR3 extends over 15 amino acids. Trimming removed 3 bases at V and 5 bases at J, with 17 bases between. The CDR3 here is CASSLNNVQGHEQYF. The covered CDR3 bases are TGTGCCAGCAGCTTGAATAACGTGCAGGGCCACGAG.

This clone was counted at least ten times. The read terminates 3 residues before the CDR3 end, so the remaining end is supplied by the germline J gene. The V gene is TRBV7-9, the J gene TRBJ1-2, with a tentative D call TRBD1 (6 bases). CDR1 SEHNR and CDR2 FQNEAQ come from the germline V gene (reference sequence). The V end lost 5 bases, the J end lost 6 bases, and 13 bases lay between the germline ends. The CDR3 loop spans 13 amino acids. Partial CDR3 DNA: TGTGCCAGCAGCCAAGGGACACCGGATGGC. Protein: CASSQGTPDG. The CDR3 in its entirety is CASSQGTPDGYTF.

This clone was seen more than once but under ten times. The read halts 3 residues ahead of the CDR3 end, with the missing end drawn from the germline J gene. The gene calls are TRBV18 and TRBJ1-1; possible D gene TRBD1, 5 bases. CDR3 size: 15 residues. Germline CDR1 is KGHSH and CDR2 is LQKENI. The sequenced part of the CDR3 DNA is TGTGCCAGCTCACCACAGGAGCGGGACTCCTACGAG. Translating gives CASSPQERDSYE. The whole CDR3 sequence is CASSPQERDSYEAFF.

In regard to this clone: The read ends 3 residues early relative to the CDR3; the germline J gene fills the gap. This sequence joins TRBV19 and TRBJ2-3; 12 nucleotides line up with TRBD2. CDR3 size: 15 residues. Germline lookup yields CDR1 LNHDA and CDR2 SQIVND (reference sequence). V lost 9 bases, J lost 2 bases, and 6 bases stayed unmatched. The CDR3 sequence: CASRTSGTLTDTQYF. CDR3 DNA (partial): TGTGCCAGCCGGACTAGCGGGACCCTCACAGATACG.

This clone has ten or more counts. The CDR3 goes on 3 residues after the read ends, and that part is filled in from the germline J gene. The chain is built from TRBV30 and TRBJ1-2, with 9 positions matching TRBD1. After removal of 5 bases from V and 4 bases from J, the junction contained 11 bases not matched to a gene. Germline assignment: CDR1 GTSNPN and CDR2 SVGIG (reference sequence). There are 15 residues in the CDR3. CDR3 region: CAWDRGYPPFYGYTF. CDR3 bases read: TGTGCCTGGGACAGGGGGTATCCCCCCTTCTATGGC.

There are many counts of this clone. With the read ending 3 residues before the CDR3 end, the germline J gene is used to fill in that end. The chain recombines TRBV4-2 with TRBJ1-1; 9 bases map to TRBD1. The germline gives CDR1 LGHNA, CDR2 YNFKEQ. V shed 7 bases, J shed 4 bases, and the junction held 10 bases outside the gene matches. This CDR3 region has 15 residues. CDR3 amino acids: CASTTKGQGITEAFF. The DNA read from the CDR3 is TGTGCCAGCACCACCAAGGGACAGGGAATCACTGAA.

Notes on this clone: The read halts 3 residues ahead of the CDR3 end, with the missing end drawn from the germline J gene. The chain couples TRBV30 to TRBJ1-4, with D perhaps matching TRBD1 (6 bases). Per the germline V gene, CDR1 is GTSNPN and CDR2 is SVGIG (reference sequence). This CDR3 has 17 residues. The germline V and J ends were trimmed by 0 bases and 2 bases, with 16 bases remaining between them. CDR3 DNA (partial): TGTGCCTGGAGTGTAGAACCGGGGAGGGGGACTAATGAAAAA. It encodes CAWSVEPGRGTNEK. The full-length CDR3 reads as CAWSVEPGRGTNEKLFF.

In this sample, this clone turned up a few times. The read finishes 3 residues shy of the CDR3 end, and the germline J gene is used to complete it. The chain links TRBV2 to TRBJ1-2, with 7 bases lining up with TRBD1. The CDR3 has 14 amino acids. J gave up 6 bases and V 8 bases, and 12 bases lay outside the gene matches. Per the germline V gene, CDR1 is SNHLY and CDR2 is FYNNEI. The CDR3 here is CASGRTGVGDGYTF. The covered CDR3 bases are TGTGCCAGCGGACGGACAGGTGTGGGAGATGGC. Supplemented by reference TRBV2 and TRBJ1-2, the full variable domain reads EPEVTQTPSHQVTQMGQEVILRCVPISNHLYFYWYRQILGQKVEFLVSFYNNEISEKSEIFDDQFSVERPDGSNFTLKIRSTKLEDSAMYFCASGRTGVGDGYTFGSGTRLTVV.